This T cell receptor (beta chain) was identified in a study of shared clonotypes between healthy human individuals. Germline V gene lookup returns CDR1 MNHNY and CDR2 SVGAGI (reference sequence). V was clipped by 4 bases and J by 10 bases; unmatched bases: 6. The CDR3 covers 12 residues. Here immunoSEQ multiplex PCR was the method, and the copy in TCRdb shows in-frame clones only, minus some. The sample lists 2,500,000 or so clones, 80% to 95% occurring once. This clone was counted a single time. Its matching antigen is unknown. General study points: It was only blood that was sampled, and tissue repertoires likely differ.

The chain recombines TRBV6-6 with TRBJ1-2, with TRBD1 identical over 7 bases. This receptor was obtained from a man aged 18-30 years in good health. Some clones in this sample may be carry-over from other donors' samples. The sequencing input was naive CD4+ T cells from PBMCs. Subset defined: CD45RA+ positively selected. CDR3 bases: TGTGCCAGCAGTTTTGACAGGGTCGCCTACACCTTC. Its translation is CASSFDRVAYTF.